This entry lists 21 T cell receptor beta chains sequenced from one sample in a study of cytomegalovirus exposure and HLA in healthy donors. 13 Jbeta primers and 60 Vbeta primers were used for the PCR. This table comes from immunoSEQ multiplex PCR, and its TCRdb copy is limited to in-frame clones, with some not included. Here the sample spans about 180,000 clones, just over 70% being singletons. Material: PBMCs. The receptor source for this set is a human donor in good health.

To note about this clone: Other DNA sequences in the same sample also yield this CDR3. The chain joins TRBV4-1 to TRBJ1-1, with D tentatively TRBD1 (6 bases). V was trimmed by 0 bases and J by 5 bases, leaving 7 bases between them. CDR1 is MGHRA, CDR2 YSYEKL, per germline. The CDR3 is 13 amino acids. The CDR3 DNA is TGCGCCAGCAGCCAAGATAGGGGGACTGAAGCTTTCTTT. Protein product: CASSQDRGTEAFF.

The chain combines TRBV27 with TRBJ1-2; 8 nucleotides agree with TRBD1. Looked up from germline, CDR1 is MNHEY and CDR2 is SMNVEV (reference sequence). The CDR3 has 13 amino acids. Losses at the gene ends were 6 bases for V and 4 bases for J; bases not matched to a gene: 4. The CDR3 bases are TGTGCCAGCAGCAACGACAGGGGCTATGGCTACACCTTC. It yields the protein CASSNDRGYGYTF.

V and J are TRBV11-3 and TRBJ1-6; no definite D call. CDR1 is SGHNT and CDR2 is YENEEA in the germline V gene. This CDR3 has 16 residues. V was cut by 5 bases and J by 10 bases, with 21 bases left in between. CDR3 in amino acids: CASSARVSLSPSPLHF. As DNA, the CDR3 is TGTGCCAGCAGCGCGCGTGTATCCCTGTCCCCGTCACCCCTCCACTTT.

The chain links TRBV27 to TRBJ2-3, with D possibly TRBD1 on 5 matching bases. CDR1 is MNHEY and CDR2 is SMNVEV in the germline V gene (reference sequence). Trimming pared 4 bases from V and 0 bases from J, leaving 8 bases between. The length of the CDR3 is 14 residues. The CDR3 DNA sequence: TGTGCCAGCAGTTCCCAGGGTAGCACAGATACGCAGTATTTT. Protein: CASSSQGSTDTQYF.

The chain joins TRBV6-5 to TRBJ1-5; D remains ambiguous. CDR3 size: 15 residues. Germline lookup yields CDR1 MNHEY and CDR2 SVGAGI. Trimming took 5 bases from V and 3 from J, leaving 14 bases between them. CDR3 sequence: CASSRLGSANQPQHF. As DNA, the CDR3 is TGTGCCAGCAGTCGTCTCGGGAGTGCCAATCAGCCCCAGCATTTT.

This chain links TRBV9 with TRBJ1-1, with a possible D match to TRBD1 (5 bases). The CDR3 runs 16 residues. V lost 1 base, J lost 4 bases, and 17 bases lay in between. From germline, CDR1 is SGDLS and CDR2 YYNGEE. The DNA for the CDR3 is TGTGCCAGCAGCGTAACAGTAGGGCAGGGAGGCACTGAAGCTTTCTTT. This codes for CASSVTVGQGGTEAFF. The full variable domain, rest sourced from reference TRBV9 and TRBJ1-1, is DSGVTQTPKHLITATGQRVTLRCSPRSGDLSVYWYQQSLDQGLQFLIQYYNGEERAKGNILERFSAQQFPDLHSELNLSSLELGDSALYFCASSVTVGQGGTEAFFGQGTRLTVV.

Only a few counts were recorded for this clone. The DNA of the CDR3 is TGTGCCAGCAGCCCTGGGACAGGGCTACAGAGTGAAAAACTGTTTTTT. Protein product: CASSPGTGLQSEKLFF. The V gene is TRBV7-9, the J gene TRBJ1-4; 9 nucleotides line up with TRBD1. J lost 7 bases, V lost 5 bases, and 11 bases had no gene match. CDR3 size: 16 residues. Germline V CDR1 and CDR2: SEHNR, FQNEAQ (reference sequence).

This clone was observed a handful of times. The V and J genes are TRBV6-5 and TRBJ2-7, with D maybe TRBD1 (6 bases). V lost 7 bases, J lost 3 bases, and 13 bases lay in between. The CDR3 length is 13 residues. Per the germline V gene, CDR1 is MNHEY and CDR2 is SVGAGI. The CDR3 DNA follows: TGTGCCAGCAACTGGACAGAACTCTACGAGCAGTACTTC. Its translation: CASNWTELYEQYF.

The V and J genes are TRBV10-3 and TRBJ1-2; D perhaps matches TRBD1 (5 bases). From germline, CDR1 is ENHRY and CDR2 SYGVKD. Deletions cut 3 bases from V and 4 bases from J, with 12 bases between. This CDR3 has 14 amino acids. The CDR3, as DNA: TGTGCCATCAGTGACGGGGGGTTGAGCTATGGCTACACCTTC. Protein: CAISDGGLSYGYTF.

This clone was counted only a few times. The chain carries TRBV7-9 and TRBJ1-2, with 9 bases fitting TRBD1. V shed 4 bases and J 8 bases; nucleotides not matched to a gene: 2. Germline V CDR1 and CDR2: SEHNR, FQNEAQ (reference sequence). CDR3 size: 12 residues. CDR3 residues: CASSWTGEGYTF. In nucleotides, the CDR3 is TGTGCCAGCAGCTGGACAGGGGAGGGCTACACCTTC.

This chain uses TRBV5-8 with TRBJ1-2; 7 nucleotides match TRBD1. Germline-derived CDR1 and CDR2 are SGHTS and YDEGEE. This CDR3 contains 15 residues. J gave up 3 bases and V 4 bases, and 9 bases lay outside the gene matches. The CDR3 DNA is TGTGCCAGCAGCCAGACAGGGAAGGTCGACTATGGCTACACCTTC. Its protein product is CASSQTGKVDYGYTF.

This chain connects TRBV7-9 to TRBJ2-7, with D possibly TRBD1 on 5 matching bases. This CDR3 is 13 amino acids long. CDR1 and CDR2 from the germline V gene are SEHNR and FQNEAQ (reference sequence). With 6 bases removed from V and 6 bases from J, the gap between germline ends came to 15 bases. Here the CDR3 DNA reads TGTGCCAGCAGTTCCCCGACAGACCTCGAGCAGTACTTC. Its protein product is CASSSPTDLEQYF.

This sequence joins TRBV7-6 and TRBJ2-7; TRBD1 matches 7 bases. The CDR3 is 16 amino acids. From germline, CDR1 is SGHVS and CDR2 FNYEAQ. V dropped 5 bases and J dropped 2; count of bases not matched to a gene: 12. The CDR3 DNA sequence: TGTGCCAGCAGCGCATCGACAGGGCCGGCCGCCTACGAGCAGTACTTC. Amino acid sequence: CASSASTGPAAYEQYF.

The rearrangement uses TRBV6-1 and TRBJ2-5, with 7 bases that match TRBD2. The CDR3 loop spans 13 amino acids. With 2 bases clipped from V and 7 bases from J, the junction kept 4 bases outside the gene matches. Germline V lookup: CDR1 MNHNS, CDR2 SASEGT. CDR3 protein: CASSELWGGTQYF. The CDR3 bases are TGTGCCAGCAGTGAATTGTGGGGGGGGACCCAGTACTTC.

As to this clone: At one of its ends the junction is not consistent with the germline gene, which may arise from a read error. The J gene is TRBJ2-2, the V gene TRBV6-4; 8 bases match TRBD2. Germline loops: CDR1 MRHNA, CDR2 SNTAGT. The CDR3 is 14 residues long. In DNA, the CDR3 is TGTGCCAGCAGCGGGGGGGCGAACGCCGGGGAGCTGTTTTTT. Protein: CASSGGANAGELFF.

Here the CDR3 reads CASTPGGGNNEQFF. The CDR3 nucleotides read TGTGCCAGTACGCCCGGAGGCGGGAACAATGAGCAGTTCTTC. This rearrangement joins TRBV19 to TRBJ2-1, with D perhaps TRBD2 (6 bases). This CDR3 has 14 residues. Germline V gives CDR1 LNHDA, CDR2 SQIVND (reference sequence). With 7 bases removed from V and 5 bases from J, the gap between germline ends came to 15 bases.

The chain carries TRBV19 and TRBJ1-4; weak D call: TRBD1 (6 bases). CDR1 LNHDA and CDR2 SQIVND come from the germline V gene (reference sequence). CDR3 size: 15 residues. Trimming pared 7 bases from V and 6 bases from J, leaving 18 bases between. CDR3 region: CASTPWGGGDEKLFF. In nucleotides, the CDR3 is TGTGCCAGTACCCCATGGGGGGGCGGGGATGAAAAACTGTTTTTT.

The CDR3 DNA reads as TGTGCCAGCAGGCGGGACTCTTACAATGAGCAGTTCTTC. Residues: CASRRDSYNEQFF. The chain uses TRBV6-5 and TRBJ2-1; D is perhaps TRBD2 (6 bases). Trimming cost V 6 bases and J 4 bases, with 10 bases left between them. The germline gives CDR1 MNHEY, CDR2 SVGAGI. This CDR3 spans 13 amino acids.

The rearrangement uses TRBV19 and TRBJ2-7, with 9 bases aligning to TRBD1. V lost 7 bases and J lost 6; bases outside the gene matches: 4. The CDR3 is made up of 12 amino acids. CDR1 is LNHDA and CDR2 is SQIVND in the germline V gene (reference sequence). For the CDR3, the DNA is TGTGCCAGTAACCCGACAGGGGGCGAGCAGTACTTC. It specifies CASNPTGGEQYF. The full variable domain, with the rest looked up from reference TRBV19 and TRBJ2-7, is DGGITQSPKYLFRKEGQNVTLSCEQNLNHDAMYWYRQDPGQGLRLIYYSQIVNDFQKGDIAEGYSVSREKKESFPLTVTSAQKNPTAFYLCASNPTGGEQYFGPGTRLTVT.

Remarks on this clone: A read error may account for a junction end that differs from germline. The chain carries TRBV7-7 and TRBJ2-1; 8 bases align to TRBD1. CDR1 SSHAT and CDR2 FNYEAQ come from the germline V gene (reference sequence). This CDR3 comprises 14 residues. Written as DNA, the CDR3 is TGTGCTAGCAGCTTACAGGGGGGAGTGGGTGAGCAGTTCTTC. This codes for CASSLQGGVGEQFF.

This clone was seen a handful of times. The J gene is TRBJ1-1, the V gene TRBV27; 7 nucleotides line up with TRBD1. The CDR3 consists of 15 residues. The J segment lost 5 bases and the V segment lost 2 bases, leaving 8 bases of the junction unmatched. CDR1 is MNHEY and CDR2 is SMNVEV in the germline V gene (reference sequence). The CDR3 region is CASSLRGPLGTEAFF. The CDR3 nucleotides are TGTGCCAGCAGTTTAAGGGGGCCCCTGGGAACTGAAGCTTTCTTT.